This T cell receptor (beta chain) was sequenced for a study of cytomegalovirus exposure and HLA in healthy donors (dated by TCRdb to about 2017). Describing the broader study: An earlier analysis of 587 of the donors reported approximately 260 Gb of sequence data and approximately 120 million unique TCR beta sequences obtained from about 200 million T cells. Approximately 300 gigabases of sequencing data and about 92 million unique TCR sequences made up an early release that covered fewer than 650 HLA-typed donors. Of the 398 genotyped donors, 70% to 90% were placed in the genetic ancestry cluster associated with self-reported Caucasian donors. The study aimed to test whether cataloging public T cell receptors could reveal signatures of past pathogen exposure. The T cell repertoires of under 750 subjects were profiled by immunosequencing and related to cytomegalovirus serostatus. Along with the approximately 650-subject first cohort, a separate validation cohort of around 110 different subjects was used. To predict cytomegalovirus infection status, the study combined high-throughput TCR immunosequencing, statistical association of individual TCRs with disease status, and machine learning. A later analysis re-examined previously published TCR beta repertoires from just over 650 donors and added high-resolution HLA genotyping to investigate patterns of TCR occurrence. The later analysis used no new phenotypic data to find candidate immune exposures, relying instead on TCR beta sequences and their occurrence across donors. An earlier analysis of 587 of the donors used high-throughput TCR beta sequencing to judge whether each TCR beta V gene segment behaved as functional or pseudogenic. Donor age, sex, ethnicity and CMV serostatus were compiled together with the repertoire data. Genome-wide SNP genotypes for about 60% of the 666 donors were used in a later genetic analysis, which treated that subset as a discovery cohort. Every discovery cohort repertoire had been produced on one sequencing platform. HLA typing included class I and class II loci at four-digit resolution. Typing coverage varied by locus: roughly 629-630 donors for A, B, C, DRB1 and DQB1; approximately 500 for DQA1; around 610 for DPA1; roughly 450 for DPB1. About 5 DR-DQ haplotypes were handled as single units for association and clustering, since linkage in the cohort was strong. On average, around 240,000 unique TCR beta nucleotide sequences were sequenced per donor among about 400 genotyped donors of the cohort, with roughly a sixth of those sequences being non-productive. The investigation overall reported the following: In a later analysis, several top co-occurrence clusters were reported to appear linked to parvovirus B19, influenza, CMV and Epstein-Barr virus. Strong co-occurrence of HLA alleles, especially DR and DQ, made assigning TCR associations to individual alleles difficult. Compared with the approximately 670-donor mean, donors in an Asian-associated ancestry cluster had fewer N-insertions in productive TCRs, according to a later genetic analysis. A further reported finding was that TCR beta sequences accurately predicted the HLA-A and HLA-B alleles for most subjects in the first cohort. A group of highly shared sequence variants was considered likely to be a technical artifact of the sequencing pipeline. Most TCR sequences were observed very rarely across donors, whereas some public TCRs were present in many individuals. Only TCR beta chains were sequenced in this cohort, and the absence of alpha or paired-chain data limited detectable features. Cytomegalovirus status was reported to be diagnosed by the classifier with high specificity and sensitivity in both the original and validation cohorts. A total of about 150 TCR beta chains were listed by the study as associated with cytomegalovirus. According to a later analysis, most CMV-associated TCR beta chains appeared to be HLA-restricted, and the HLA associations seemed to be driven largely by CMV exposure. For the cohort, immune exposure information was limited to CMV serostatus. At a false discovery rate of 0.05, a later analysis linked roughly 17,000 TCR beta sequences to specific HLA alleles. Presence/absence analyses assumed roughly uniform sequencing depth across donors, an assumption that may not hold. In an earlier analysis of more than 450 of the donors, most TCR beta V segments were observed in productive rearrangements about 87% or about 30% of the time, broadly matching IMGT annotations. It was suggested by the authors that the approach could potentially be generalized to other disease states and immunological phenotypes. A few of the identified cytomegalovirus-associated TCR beta chains were confirmed in vitro to be specific for cytomegalovirus antigens. V-gene and J-gene trimming of TCR beta chains was associated with a missense DCLRE1C variant in a later genetic analysis, and the association was replicated in an independent cohort. About 17 rarely observed V segments, including chromosome 9 orphons, were excluded from the earlier analysis of several hundred of the donors because counts were too low. Linkage disequilibrium might explain the correlated functional status among segregating V segments, but an unknown experimental factor could not be excluded. Because some donors lacked HLA typing at each locus, the association tests relied only on the typed subset. Some IMGT-functional V segments, including TRBV6-2 and TRBV6-3, could not be distinguished by the 87-base-pair reads and were therefore excluded. In a later analysis, TCR association rates were found to vary across HLA loci, with the most associated TCRs seen for DRB1 alleles and the fewest for HLA-C alleles. In a later analysis, HLA-associated TCR beta chains were found to be more clonally expanded and to have lower generation probabilities than equally common non-associated chains.

The CDR3 has 16 amino acids, counting the end cysteine and phenylalanine. CDR3 DNA only is kept here, 48 bases in frame from base 1. CDR1 LGHNA and CDR2 YSLEER were looked up in the germline V gene. The cohort was made up of approximately 670 healthy bone marrow donors. At the time of sampling, every cohort member was nominally healthy, though immune exposures that went unrecorded were likely present. The donor tested CMV seronegative and was one of the 352 seronegative cohort members. A peripheral blood sample was collected from each donor, and TCR beta sequencing was performed on peripheral blood mononuclear cells. Genomic DNA was extracted from the blood cell samples with the Qiagen DNeasy Blood Extraction Kit. Remarks on this clone: The clone's antigen remains unknown. Base qualities are missing; no much larger clone stands one base away.

The library was obtained by the immunoSEQ multiplex PCR assay. For the multiplex PCR, a mixture combining 60 forward primers for TCR Vbeta segments and 13 reverse primers for TCR Jbeta segments was used. Amplification of the CDR3 region of rearranged TCR beta genes was performed with a multiplex PCR assay on genomic DNA. The Illumina HiSeq System was used to sequence the amplified TCR beta libraries as 87-base-pair reads. In the source study's methods: A later analysis counted tens of millions of unique TCR beta chains across the 650 to 800 repertoires, and 10 million to 12 million of these chains were shared by at least two donors. Raw reads were error-corrected and collapsed into unique sequences with a nearest-neighbor algorithm that merged closely related sequences to remove PCR and sequencing errors. To assign V, D and J gene segments, CDR3 sequences were aligned to IMGT reference sequences. For a sequence to be retained, a match of at least six nucleotides was required to both a V gene segment and a J gene segment. A rearrangement was called productive if the CDR3 had no stop codons and remained in frame with V and J, and every other rearrangement was called non-productive. CDR3 was defined by IMGT convention, running from the second conserved V-encoded cysteine to the conserved J-encoded phenylalanine. The earlier analysis of about 560 of the donors excluded any sequence lacking an unambiguous match to a single V gene segment. In an earlier analysis of several hundred of the donors, V segments were called functional above 56.7% productive rearrangements and were called segregating when the between-donor standard deviation exceeded 5%. A statistical classification framework was built to diagnose cytomegalovirus status from the catalog of TCR beta chain sequences. V and J gene assignment, in a later analysis, came from comparing TCR nucleotide sequences with IMGT/GENE-DB human TR gene sequences. Using the TCRdist pipeline, a later analysis assigned CDR3 sequences along with most-parsimonious VDJ recombination scenarios. In a later analysis, every TCR beta chain was defined by the combination of its CDR3 amino acid sequence and its V-gene family, and reads without a unique V-gene family were dropped. To address suspected cross-contamination and a sequencing artifact, a later analysis removed roughly 580 highly shared, low-generation-probability nucleotide sequences. In a later analysis, a clonal expansion index for each public chain was calculated from normalized within-repertoire ranks of inferred template counts. In a later analysis, generation probabilities were computed using a VDJ recombination model fitted to out-of-frame rearrangements, and the results were checked against IGoR. In a later analysis, hypergeometric tests were used to score TCR-TCR, TCR-HLA and TCR-CMV co-occurrence, with a repertoire-size bias correction applied to TCR pairs. To estimate false discovery rates, a later analysis permuted the HLA or CMV assignments 20 times. In a later analysis, co-occurring TCRs were grouped with DBSCAN, and TCRdist sequence similarity was added when clustering was performed within HLA-allele-positive subsets. Repertoires with fewer than 30,000 or more than 120,000 public chains were left out of co-occurrence clustering, as were about five repertoires with anomalous nucleotide sharing. The immuneACCESS repertoire file appears here via TCRdb, limited to in-frame rearrangements. These files lack a portion of the clones; in checked studies, under half of the deficit traces to unresolved V genes, and the cause of the others is not known. That table supplies the V and J calls and clone size; D and trimming were determined from the DNA. The sample profile shows 130,000 or so clones; more than 75% of them were found once. The ten biggest clones cover more than 4% of the sample.

The clonotype was recovered from a woman aged 25-40 years in good health and CMV-seronegative. Sequencing used PBMCs. Recombination connected TRBV4-3 to TRBJ2-5; no D segment can be confidently identified. The tail of the sequence fits TRBJ2-7 better, so the J call may be wrong. The CDR3 is CASSQDRLIASYEQYF. Here is the DNA: TGCGCCAGCAGCCAAGATCGATTAATTGCGTCCTACGAGCAGTACTTC.